This paragraph reports one T cell receptor (beta chain). Its antigen is as yet unknown. Germline CDR1 SQVTM, CDR2 ANQGSEA. J was trimmed by 3 bases and V by 3 bases; bases with no gene match: 9. The CDR3 covers 16 residues. The data derive from a study of vaccination effects on CD4 cells after COVID-19. Study as a whole: ViraFEST used viral peptide pools to expand antigen-specific CD4+ T cells before sequencing. Study outcomes and limitations: Only a few convalescent patients and no early post-infection timepoints featured in the study.

Assay used: immunoSEQ multiplex PCR; TCRdb lists only in-frame clones, some missing. The sample includes about 45,000 clones, around 70% of them seen just once. Subsequent to a culture period of approximately 11 days, CD4+ T cells were isolated. The cohort was immunized with two doses of either the BNT162b2 or mRNA-1273 vaccine. People in the vaccine group had not been infected with SARS-CoV-2 before, and their nucleocapsid antibodies were negative. This chain joins TRBV29-1 and TRBJ2-1; TRBD2 matches 9 bases. This clonotype was sampled from a human donor who received a COVID-19 vaccine. The sample consisted of CD4+ T cells from PBMCs cultured without peptide, taken after COVID-19 vaccination. The CDR3 region is CSVEGLAGGIYNEQFF. CDR3 nucleotide sequence: TGCAGCGTTGAGGGTTTGGCGGGAGGGATCTACAATGAGCAGTTCTTC.